This T cell receptor (beta chain) was documented in a study of cytomegalovirus exposure and HLA in healthy donors. Study results and caveats: Overall, approximately 180 TCR beta chains were annotated as cytomegalovirus-associated. In the 120 validation repertoires, a later analysis found that first-cohort TCR clusters tended to co-occur. Testing in vitro showed a few CMV-associated chains specific for CMV antigens.

Method: immunoSEQ multiplex PCR; TCRdb's copy keeps in-frame clones and lacks some. The sample lists 180,000 or so clones; approximately 89% were seen once. This clone was seen a few times. Antigen specificity is unknown. The CDR3 is made up of 13 amino acids. Germline assignment: CDR1 SQVTM and CDR2 ANQGSEA. V lost 2 bases and J 4 bases, leaving 11 bases between the germline ends. This receptor was taken from a man aged 30 to 45 in good health and CMV-seropositive. Sequencing used PBMCs. The rearrangement links TRBV29-1 to TRBJ1-2; a weak D match, TRBD1 (5 bases). CDR3 DNA sequence: TGCAGCGTTGAATCACGAGGGGCCTATGGCTACACCTTC. Protein product: CSVESRGAYGYTF.